Listed here is a single TCR beta chain. The antigen is not known. This record belongs to a study of cytomegalovirus exposure and HLA in healthy donors. Primers: 60 Vbeta forward and 13 Jbeta reverse. Assay used: immunoSEQ multiplex PCR; TCRdb lists only in-frame clones, some missing. The sample gives about 130,000 clones, 80% of which show up once; 1% is in the top ten. This CDR3 spans 16 amino acids. Germline CDR1 SGHTA, CDR2 FQGTGA. V dropped 8 bases and J dropped 3; count of bases not matched to a gene: 10. Regarding the study as a whole: For TCR beta chains, V- and J-gene trimming was later linked to a missense DCLRE1C variant. Versus the roughly 700-donor mean, an Asian-associated ancestry cluster reportedly showed fewer N-insertions in a later analysis. For most subjects, TCR beta sequences were reported to predict HLA-A and HLA-B alleles with accuracy. Using a false discovery rate of 0.05, a later analysis showed that approximately 17,000 TCR beta sequences were associated with HLA alleles.

The source of this sequence is a middle-aged man in good health and CMV-seronegative. J is TRBJ2-1 and V is TRBV7-3; 10 bases agree with TRBD2. Input material: PBMCs. The DNA of the CDR3 is TGTGCCAGCCACCCAACAGGGACTAGCGACTACAATGAGCAGTTCTTC. As protein: CASHPTGTSDYNEQFF.